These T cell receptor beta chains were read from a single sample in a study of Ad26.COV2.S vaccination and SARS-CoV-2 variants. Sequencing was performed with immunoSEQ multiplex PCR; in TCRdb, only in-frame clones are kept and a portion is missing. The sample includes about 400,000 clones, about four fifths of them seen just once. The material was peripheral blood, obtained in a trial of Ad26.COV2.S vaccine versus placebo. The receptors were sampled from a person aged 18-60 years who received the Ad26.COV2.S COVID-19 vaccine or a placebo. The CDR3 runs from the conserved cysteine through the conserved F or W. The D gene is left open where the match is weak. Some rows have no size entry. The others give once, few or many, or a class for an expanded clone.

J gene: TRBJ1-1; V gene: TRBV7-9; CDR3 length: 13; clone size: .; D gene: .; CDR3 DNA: TGTGCCAGCAGCTTAGAACGGAACACTGAAGCTTTCTTT; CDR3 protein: CASSLERNTEAFF
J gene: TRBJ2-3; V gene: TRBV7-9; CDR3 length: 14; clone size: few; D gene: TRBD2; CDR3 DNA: TGTGCCAGCAGCCGCTCCCAAGCGGGGGATACGCAGTATTTT; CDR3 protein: CASSRSQAGDTQYF
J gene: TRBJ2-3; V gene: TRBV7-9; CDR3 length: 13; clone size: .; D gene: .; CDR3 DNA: TGTGCCAGCAGCTTCGGTTTCACAGATACGCAGTATTTT; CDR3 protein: CASSFGFTDTQYF
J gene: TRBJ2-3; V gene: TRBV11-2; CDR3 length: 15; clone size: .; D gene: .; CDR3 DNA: TGTGCCAGCAGCGCCTCAGGGGGGGGCACAGATACGCAGTATTTT; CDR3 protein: CASSASGGGTDTQYF
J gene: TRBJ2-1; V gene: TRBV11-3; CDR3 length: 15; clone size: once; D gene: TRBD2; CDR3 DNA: TGTGCCAGCAGCCCGACTAGCGGGAGGGCCAATGAGCAGTTCTTC; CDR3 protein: CASSPTSGRANEQFF
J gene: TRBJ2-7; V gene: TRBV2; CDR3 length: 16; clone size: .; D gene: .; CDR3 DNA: TGTGCCAGCAGTCTATTGGATCGGGACTGGAACTACGAGCAGTACTTC; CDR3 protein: CASSLLDRDWNYEQYF
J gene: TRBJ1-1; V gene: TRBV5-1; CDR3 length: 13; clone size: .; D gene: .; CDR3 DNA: TGCGCCAGCAGCTTGGAAAGGGGTTTTGAAGCTTTCTTT; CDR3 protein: CASSLERGFEAFF
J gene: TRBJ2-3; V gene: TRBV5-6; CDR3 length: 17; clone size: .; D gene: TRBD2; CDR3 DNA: TGTGCCAGCAGCAATGAACTAGCGGCATCTAGCACAGATACGCAGTATTTT; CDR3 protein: CASSNELAASSTDTQYF
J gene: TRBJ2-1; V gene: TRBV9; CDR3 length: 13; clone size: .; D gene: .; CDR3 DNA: TGTGCCAGCAGCGTAGACCTAGGTAGTGAGCAGTTCTTC; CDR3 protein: CASSVDLGSEQFF
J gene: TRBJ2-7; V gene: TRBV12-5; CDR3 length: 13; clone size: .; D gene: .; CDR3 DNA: TGTGCTAGTGGGATGGGGAGCTCCTACGAGCAGTACTTC; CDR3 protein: CASGMGSSYEQYF
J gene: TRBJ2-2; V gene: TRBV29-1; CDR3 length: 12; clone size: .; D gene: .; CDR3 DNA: TGCAGCGTGCTGACGGGGACCGGGGAGCTGTTTTTT; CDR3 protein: CSVLTGTGELFF
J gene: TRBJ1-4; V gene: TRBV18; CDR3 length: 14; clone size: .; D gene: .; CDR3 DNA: TGTGCCAGCTCACCACCGGGAGATTCTGAAAAACTGTTTTTT; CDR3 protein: CASSPPGDSEKLFF
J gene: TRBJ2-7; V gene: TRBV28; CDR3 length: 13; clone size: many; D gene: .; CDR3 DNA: TGTGCCAGCAGTTCCCCCATCGGGACTGAGCAGTACTTC; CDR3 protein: CASSSPIGTEQYF
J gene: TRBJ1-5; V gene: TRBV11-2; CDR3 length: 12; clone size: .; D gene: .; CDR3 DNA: TGTGCCAGCAGCTCAACACCCGAGGCCCAGCATTTT; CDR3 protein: CASSSTPEAQHF
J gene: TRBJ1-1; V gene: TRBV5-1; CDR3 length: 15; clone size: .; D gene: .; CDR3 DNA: TGCGCCAGCAGCGGCCGGGACTCCGGGAACACTGAAGCTTTCTTT; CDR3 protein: CASSGRDSGNTEAFF
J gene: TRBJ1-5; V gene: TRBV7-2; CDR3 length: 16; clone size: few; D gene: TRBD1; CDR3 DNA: TGTGCCAGCAGCCCAGCCGCCACAGGGGGTTTTCAGCCCCAGCATTTT; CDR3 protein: CASSPAATGGFQPQHF
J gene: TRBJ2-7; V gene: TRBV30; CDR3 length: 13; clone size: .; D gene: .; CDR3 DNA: TGTGCCTCCAAATTAACCGGCCCTTACGAGCAGTACTTC; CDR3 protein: CASKLTGPYEQYF
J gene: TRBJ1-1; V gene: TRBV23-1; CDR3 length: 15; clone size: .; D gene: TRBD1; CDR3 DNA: TGCGCCAGCAGTCAATCGGAAAGGGGGCCGGGGAGGGCTTTCTTT; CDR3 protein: CASSQSERGPGRAFF
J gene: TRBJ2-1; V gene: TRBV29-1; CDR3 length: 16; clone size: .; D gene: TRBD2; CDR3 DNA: TGCAGCGTTGAAGAGGAGCCAGCGGGAGGTACCAATGAGCAGTTCTTC; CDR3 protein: CSVEEEPAGGTNEQFF
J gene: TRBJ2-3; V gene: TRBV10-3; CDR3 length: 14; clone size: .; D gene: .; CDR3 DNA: TGTGCCATCAGTGAGGCAAGTAGAGGGGCTACGCAGTATTTT; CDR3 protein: CAISEASRGATQYF
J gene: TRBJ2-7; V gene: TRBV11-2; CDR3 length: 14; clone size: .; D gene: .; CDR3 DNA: TGTGCCAGCAGCTCGACACGTCAGCCGAACGAGCAGTACTTC; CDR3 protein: CASSSTRQPNEQYF
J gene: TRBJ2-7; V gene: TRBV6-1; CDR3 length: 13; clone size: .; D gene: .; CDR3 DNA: TGTGCCAGCAGTGAAGGTAAAAGGGTCGAGCAGTACTTC; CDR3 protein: CASSEGKRVEQYF
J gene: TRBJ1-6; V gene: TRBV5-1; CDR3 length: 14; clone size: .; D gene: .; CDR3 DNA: TGCGCCAGCAGCTTGTCGGGGGGGAATTCACCCCTCCACTTT; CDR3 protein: CASSLSGGNSPLHF
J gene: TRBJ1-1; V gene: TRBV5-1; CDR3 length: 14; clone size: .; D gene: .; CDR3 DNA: TGCGCCAGCAGCTTCCAGACAGAGAACACTGAAGCTTTCTTT; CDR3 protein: CASSFQTENTEAFF
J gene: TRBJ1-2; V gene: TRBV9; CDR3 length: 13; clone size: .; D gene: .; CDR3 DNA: TGTGCCAGCAGCGAAGGGCTCCTCTATGGCTACACCTTC; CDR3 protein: CASSEGLLYGYTF